A selection of T cell receptor beta chains follows, all from one sample in a study of tumor-infiltrating lymphocytes in primary liver carcinoma. TCRdb reprocessed the multiplex PCR reads via MiXCR and lists one record per CDR3 protein. Of 90,000 to 100,000 distinct CDR3 sequences in the sample, around two thirds were seen once. The sequencing input was liver tumor tissue from sampling region 5. The receptor source for this set is a woman aged 60 to 75 with primary liver carcinoma and hepatitis B virus infection. Both conserved end residues are part of each CDR3. The order of the fields is clone size, D gene, J gene, V gene, CDR3 protein, CDR3 DNA. A D gene is named only where the DNA matches it firmly. Not all rows give a size; the values are once, few, many and, for expanded clones, a class.

abundance: .
d_gene: TRBD2
j_gene: TRBJ2-2
v_gene: TRBV29-1
CDR3aa: CSVTGHSGGELIF
CDR3nt: TGCAGCGTCACAGGGCACTCGGGGGGGGAGCTGATTTTT

abundance: .
d_gene: .
j_gene: TRBJ2-6
v_gene: TRBV4-2
CDR3aa: CASSQDRGRLSFPGANVLTF
CDR3nt: TGTGCCAGCAGCCAAGATCGTGGCAGGCTGTCTTTCCCTGGGGCCAACGTCCTGACTTTC

abundance: many
d_gene: TRBD2
j_gene: TRBJ2-3
v_gene: TRBV29-1
CDR3aa: CSSLTSGTDTQYF
CDR3nt: TGCAGCTCCTTGACTAGCGGCACAGATACGCAGTATTTT

abundance: .
d_gene: .
j_gene: TRBJ2-2
v_gene: TRBV6-1
CDR3aa: CASSESTRITNTGELFF
CDR3nt: TGTGCCAGCAGTGAGTCGACTCGTATAACGAATACCGGGGAGCTGTTTTTT

abundance: .
d_gene: .
j_gene: TRBJ1-1
v_gene: TRBV28
CDR3aa: CVSRSVVWTEAFF
CDR3nt: TGTGTCAGCCGCTCCGTCGTCTGGACTGAAGCTTTCTTT

abundance: once
d_gene: .
j_gene: TRBJ2-7
v_gene: TRBV11-2
CDR3aa: CASSLDWTAGNRQYF
CDR3nt: TGTGCCAGCAGCTTAGATTGGACAGCGGGAAACCGGCAGTACTTC

abundance: .
d_gene: TRBD1
j_gene: TRBJ2-7
v_gene: TRBV11-2
CDR3aa: CVSGHRDSPYEQYF
CDR3nt: TGTGTGAGCGGCCACCGGGACAGTCCCTACGAGCAGTACTTC

abundance: .
d_gene: .
j_gene: TRBJ1-1
v_gene: TRBV7-9
CDR3aa: CASSLSSGTTEASF
CDR3nt: TGTGCCAGCAGCTTAAGTTCGGGGACCACTGAAGCTTCCTTT

abundance: .
d_gene: TRBD1
j_gene: TRBJ1-1
v_gene: TRBV29-1
CDR3aa: CSVPFGTGASIVNTEAFF
CDR3nt: TGCAGCGTTCCGTTCGGGACAGGGGCTAGTATTGTGAACACTGAAGCTTTCTTT

abundance: .
d_gene: .
j_gene: TRBJ2-7
v_gene: TRBV5-1
CDR3aa: CASSSGDNLGYEQYF
CDR3nt: TGCGCCAGCAGCTCCGGGGACAACCTGGGCTACGAGCAGTACTTC

abundance: .
d_gene: TRBD1
j_gene: TRBJ2-7
v_gene: TRBV6-4
CDR3aa: CASIDSPGGYEQYF
CDR3nt: TGTGCCAGCATTGACTCACCAGGGGGCTACGAGCAGTACTTC

abundance: medium-sized
d_gene: .
j_gene: TRBJ2-7
v_gene: TRBV11-1
CDR3aa: CASSLPENYEQYF
CDR3nt: TGTGCCAGCAGCTTACCGGAAAACTACGAGCAGTACTTC

abundance: .
d_gene: .
j_gene: TRBJ2-3
v_gene: TRBV18
CDR3aa: CASSCGNTDTQYF
CDR3nt: TGTGCCAGCTCCTGCGGGAATACAGATACGCAGTATTTT

abundance: .
d_gene: TRBD1
j_gene: TRBJ2-3
v_gene: TRBV11-2
CDR3aa: CGSSLDRADTQYF
CDR3nt: TGTGGCAGTAGCTTAGACAGGGCAGACACGCAGTATTTT

abundance: once
d_gene: .
j_gene: TRBJ1-6
v_gene: TRBV20-1
CDR3aa: CSARFNSPLHF
CDR3nt: TGCAGTGCTAGATTTAATTCACCCCTCCACTTT

abundance: .
d_gene: .
j_gene: TRBJ1-2
v_gene: TRBV6-6
CDR3aa: CASSYPDRNYGYTF
CDR3nt: TGTGCTAGCAGTTACCCCGACAGGAACTATGGCTACACCTTC

abundance: .
d_gene: TRBD1
j_gene: TRBJ1-4
v_gene: TRBV29-1
CDR3aa: CSVRIGTGEEKLFF
CDR3nt: TGCAGCGTCAGAATCGGGACAGGAGAAGAAAAGCTGTTTTTT

abundance: .
d_gene: .
j_gene: TRBJ2-1
v_gene: TRBV29-1
CDR3aa: CSVPTRRVQLF
CDR3nt: TGCAGCGTACCGACTCGCAGAGTGCAGCTCTTC

abundance: .
d_gene: .
j_gene: TRBJ1-2
v_gene: TRBV28
CDR3aa: CASTKFWGYTF
CDR3nt: TGTGCTAGCACCAAATTTTGGGGCTACACCTTC

abundance: .
d_gene: .
j_gene: TRBJ2-3
v_gene: TRBV11-2
CDR3aa: CASSLGRVYCTDTQYF
CDR3nt: TGTGCCAGCAGCTTAGGCAGGGTCTATTGCACAGATACGCAGTATTTT

abundance: .
d_gene: TRBD2
j_gene: TRBJ2-7
v_gene: TRBV11-3
CDR3aa: CASSLGASGRREQYF
CDR3nt: TGTGCCAGCAGTTTAGGGGCTAGCGGTCGTCGGGAGCAGTACTTC

abundance: .
d_gene: TRBD1
j_gene: TRBJ2-3
v_gene: TRBV10-3
CDR3aa: CAIRESGTGLTTNTQYF
CDR3nt: TGTGCCATCAGAGAGTCAGGGACAGGGTTGACCACAAATACGCAGTATTTT

abundance: .
d_gene: .
j_gene: TRBJ2-3
v_gene: TRBV11-3
CDR3aa: CSSNLDSKGNADTQYF
CDR3nt: TGTTCCAGCAACTTAGATAGCAAGGGGAATGCAGATACGCAGTATTTT

abundance: .
d_gene: TRBD1
j_gene: TRBJ2-7
v_gene: TRBV11-2
CDR3aa: CASGLGTGHFEQYF
CDR3nt: TGTGCCAGCGGCTTAGGGACAGGACACTTCGAGCAGTACTTC

abundance: .
d_gene: .
j_gene: TRBJ2-7
v_gene: TRBV12-3/TRBV12-4
CDR3aa: CASSLAWGAGAYEQYF
CDR3nt: TGTGCCAGCAGTTTAGCGTGGGGGGCGGGAGCCTACGAGCAGTACTTC

abundance: many
d_gene: TRBD1
j_gene: TRBJ1-2
v_gene: TRBV10-3
CDR3aa: CAISENRGGGYGYTF
CDR3nt: TGTGCCATCAGTGAGAACAGGGGGGGAGGCTATGGCTACACCTTC

abundance: .
d_gene: TRBD1
j_gene: TRBJ2-3
v_gene: TRBV11-3
CDR3aa: CVSSRAAGQGASDTQYF
CDR3nt: TGTGTTAGCAGCCGGGCGGCCGGACAGGGGGCCTCAGATACGCAGTATTTT

abundance: .
d_gene: TRBD2
j_gene: TRBJ2-7
v_gene: TRBV10-2
CDR3aa: CASGEQGLDEQYF
CDR3nt: TGTGCCAGCGGGGAGCAGGGCCTCGACGAGCAGTACTTC